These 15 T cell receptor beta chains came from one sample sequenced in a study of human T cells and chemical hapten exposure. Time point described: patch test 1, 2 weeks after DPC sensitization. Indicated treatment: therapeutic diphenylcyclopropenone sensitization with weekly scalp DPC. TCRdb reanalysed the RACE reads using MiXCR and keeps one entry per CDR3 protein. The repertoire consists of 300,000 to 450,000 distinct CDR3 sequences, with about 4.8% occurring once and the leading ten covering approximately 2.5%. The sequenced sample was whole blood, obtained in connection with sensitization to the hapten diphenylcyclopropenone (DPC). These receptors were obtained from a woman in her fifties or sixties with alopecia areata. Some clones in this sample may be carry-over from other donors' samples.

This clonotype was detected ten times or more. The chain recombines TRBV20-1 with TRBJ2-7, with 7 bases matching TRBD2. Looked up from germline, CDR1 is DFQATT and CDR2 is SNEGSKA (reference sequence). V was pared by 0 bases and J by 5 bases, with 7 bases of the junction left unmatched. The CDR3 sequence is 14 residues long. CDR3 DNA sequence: TGCAGTGCTAGAGACGGGACTAACACTGACGAGCAGTACTTC. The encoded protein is CSARDGTNTDEQYF.

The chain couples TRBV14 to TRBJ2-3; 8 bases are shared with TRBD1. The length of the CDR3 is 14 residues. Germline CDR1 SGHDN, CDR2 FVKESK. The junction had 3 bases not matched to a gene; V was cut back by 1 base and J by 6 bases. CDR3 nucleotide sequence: TGTGCCAGCAGCCAAGGGACAGGGATGGATACGCAGTATTTT. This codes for CASSQGTGMDTQYF.

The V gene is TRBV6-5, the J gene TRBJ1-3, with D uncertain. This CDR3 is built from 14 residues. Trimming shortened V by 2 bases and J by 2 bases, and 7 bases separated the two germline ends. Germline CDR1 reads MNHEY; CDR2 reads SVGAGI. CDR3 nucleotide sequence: TGTGCCAGCAGTTACGGGCAGACTGGAAACACCATATATTTT. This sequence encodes CASSYGQTGNTIYF.

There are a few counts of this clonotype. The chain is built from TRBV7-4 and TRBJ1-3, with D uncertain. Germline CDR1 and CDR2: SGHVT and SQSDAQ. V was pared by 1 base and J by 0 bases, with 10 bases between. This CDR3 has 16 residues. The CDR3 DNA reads TGTGCCAGCAGCTTAGGCCCGTTTATCTCTGGAAACACCATATATTTT. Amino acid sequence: CASSLGPFISGNTIYF.

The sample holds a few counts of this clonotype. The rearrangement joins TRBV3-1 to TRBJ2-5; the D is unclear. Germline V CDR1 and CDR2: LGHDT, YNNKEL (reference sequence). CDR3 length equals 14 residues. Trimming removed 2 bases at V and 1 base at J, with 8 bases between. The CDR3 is CASSQRTVQETQYF. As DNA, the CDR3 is TGTGCCAGCAGCCAACGTACAGTCCAAGAGACCCAGTACTTC.

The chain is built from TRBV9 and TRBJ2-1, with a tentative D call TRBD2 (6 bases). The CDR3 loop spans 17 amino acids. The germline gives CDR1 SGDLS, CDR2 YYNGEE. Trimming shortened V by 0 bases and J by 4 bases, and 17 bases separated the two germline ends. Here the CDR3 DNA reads TGTGCCAGCAGCGTAGAGGAGACTAGGGGCTTTTACAATGAGCAGTTCTTC. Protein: CASSVEETRGFYNEQFF.

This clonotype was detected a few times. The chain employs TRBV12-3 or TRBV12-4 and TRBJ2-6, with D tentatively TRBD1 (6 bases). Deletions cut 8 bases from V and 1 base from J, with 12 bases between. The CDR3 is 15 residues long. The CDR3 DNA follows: TGTGCCAGCGCGAGGCAGGGGTCTGGGGCCAACGTCCTGACTTTC. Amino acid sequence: CASARQGSGANVLTF.

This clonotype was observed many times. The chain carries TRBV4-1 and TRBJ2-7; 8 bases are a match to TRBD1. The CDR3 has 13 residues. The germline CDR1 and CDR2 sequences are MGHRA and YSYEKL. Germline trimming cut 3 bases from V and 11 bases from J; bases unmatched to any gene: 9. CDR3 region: CASSQDRAGEKYF. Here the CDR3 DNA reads TGCGCCAGCAGCCAGGACAGGGCTGGGGAAAAGTACTTC.

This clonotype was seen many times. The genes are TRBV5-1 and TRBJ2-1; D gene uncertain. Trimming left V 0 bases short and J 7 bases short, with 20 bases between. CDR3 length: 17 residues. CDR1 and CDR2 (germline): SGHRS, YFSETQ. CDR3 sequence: CASSLGSTRMGGNEQFF. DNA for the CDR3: TGCGCCAGCAGCTTGGGGTCGACGAGGATGGGCGGTAATGAGCAGTTCTTC.

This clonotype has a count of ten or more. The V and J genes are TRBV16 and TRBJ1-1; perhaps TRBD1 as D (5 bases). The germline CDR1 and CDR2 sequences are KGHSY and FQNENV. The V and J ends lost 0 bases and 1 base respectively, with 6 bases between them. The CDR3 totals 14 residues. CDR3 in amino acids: CASSQSQGNTEAFF. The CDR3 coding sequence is TGTGCCAGCAGCCAATCCCAGGGGAACACTGAAGCTTTCTTT.

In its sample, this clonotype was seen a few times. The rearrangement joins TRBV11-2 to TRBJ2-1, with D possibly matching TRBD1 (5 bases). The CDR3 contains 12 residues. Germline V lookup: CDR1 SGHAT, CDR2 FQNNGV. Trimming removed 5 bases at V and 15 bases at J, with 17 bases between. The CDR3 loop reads CASSMPGALGFF. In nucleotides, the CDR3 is TGTGCCAGCAGCATGCCTGGGGCCCTCGGGTTCTTC.

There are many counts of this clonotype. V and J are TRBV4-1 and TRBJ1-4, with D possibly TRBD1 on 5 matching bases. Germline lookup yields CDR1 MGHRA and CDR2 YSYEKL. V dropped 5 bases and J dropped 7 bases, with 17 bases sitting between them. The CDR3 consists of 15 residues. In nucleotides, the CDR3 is TGCGCCAGCAGCTCCACGGCAGGGTACGCTGAAAAACTGTTTTTT. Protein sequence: CASSSTAGYAEKLFF.

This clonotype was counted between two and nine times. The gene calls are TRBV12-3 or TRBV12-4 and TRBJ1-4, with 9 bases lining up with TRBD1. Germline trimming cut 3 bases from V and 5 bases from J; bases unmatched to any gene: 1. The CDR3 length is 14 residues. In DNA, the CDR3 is TGTGCCAGCAGTTTTGGACAGGGGAATGAAAAACTGTTTTTT. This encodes CASSFGQGNEKLFF.

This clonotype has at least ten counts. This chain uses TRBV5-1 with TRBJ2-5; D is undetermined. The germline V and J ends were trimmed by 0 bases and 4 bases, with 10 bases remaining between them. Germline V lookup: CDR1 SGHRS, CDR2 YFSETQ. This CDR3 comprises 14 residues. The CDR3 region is CASSLGALGETQYF. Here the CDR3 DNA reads TGCGCCAGCAGCTTGGGGGCCCTCGGAGAGACCCAGTACTTC. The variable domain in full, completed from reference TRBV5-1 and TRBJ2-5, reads KAGVTQTPRYLIKTRGQQVTLSCSPISGHRSVSWYQQTPGQGLQFLFEYFSETQRNKGNFPGRFSGRQFSNSRSEMNVSTLELGDSALYLCASSLGALGETQYFGPGTRLLVL.

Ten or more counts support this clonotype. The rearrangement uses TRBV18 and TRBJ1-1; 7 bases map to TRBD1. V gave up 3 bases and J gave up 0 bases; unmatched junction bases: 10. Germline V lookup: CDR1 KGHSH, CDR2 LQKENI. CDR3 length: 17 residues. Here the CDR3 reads CASSPGQHRDMNTEAFF. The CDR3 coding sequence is TGTGCCAGCTCACCGGGACAGCATAGAGACATGAACACTGAAGCTTTCTTT.